One and the same sample provided the 21 T cell receptor beta chains below, sequenced in a study of T cells in Graves' hyperthyroidism and ophthalmopathy. Amplified TCR beta CDR3 regions came from RNA transcripts. Using the HTBI primer set, a first-round RT-PCR was run on the TCR CDR3. TCRdb reprocessed the multiplex PCR reads with MiXCR, giving one entry per CDR3 protein. The sample gives about 350,000 distinct CDR3 sequences, 15% to 20% of which show up once; around 15% is in the top ten. Material for sequencing was blood. These receptors all come from a middle-aged woman with Graves' ophthalmopathy.

The V call is TRBV11-2, the J call TRBJ2-7; D not resolved. This CDR3 has 15 amino acids. Between the trimmed V and J ends, which lost 0 bases and 0 bases, there was a span of 9 bases. Germline V gene lookup returns CDR1 SGHAT and CDR2 FQNNGV. This chain's CDR3 is CASSLEAASSYEQYF. In DNA form, the CDR3 reads TGTGCCAGCAGCTTAGAGGCCGCCAGCTCCTACGAGCAGTACTTC.

This clonotype was found many times. The genes are TRBV5-1 and TRBJ1-1, with 9 bases fitting TRBD1. Germline trimming cut 5 bases from V and 1 base from J; bases unmatched to any gene: 3. The CDR3 loop spans 14 amino acids. Germline CDR1 reads SGHRS; CDR2 reads YFSETQ. CDR3 in DNA: TGCGCCAGCAGACTGGACAGGGGGAACACTGAAGCTTTCTTT. It encodes CASRLDRGNTEAFF.

Turning to this clonotype: One base away lies a much larger clone, so this may be a sequencing read error. The rearrangement links TRBV20-1 to TRBJ2-2, with 9 bases lining up with TRBD2. Germline V gene data show CDR1 as DFQATT and CDR2 as SNEGSKA (reference sequence). This CDR3 has 15 amino acids. CDR3 residues: CSARDSSGITGGLFF. The CDR3 region has the DNA TGCAGTGCTAGAGATTCTAGCGGGATAACCGGGGGGCTGTTTTTT.

There are many counts of this clonotype. A read error may explain this, as a much larger clone is one base away. Here the CDR3 omits its conserved ending phenylalanine or tryptophan, so a read error is the likely source. The rearrangement links TRBV29-1 to TRBJ2-7, with D perhaps given as TRBD1 or TRBD2 (6 bases each). V lost 4 bases and J 4 bases, leaving 11 bases between the germline ends. This CDR3 has 12 residues. Germline V gives CDR1 SQVTM, CDR2 ANQGSEA. CDR3 bases: TGCAGCGTTGTTTGGGGGGCTTACGAGCAGTACCTC. Translation: CSVVWGAYEQYL.

The rearrangement joins TRBV9 to TRBJ2-2; D is possibly TRBD1 (6 bases). V lost 3 bases, J lost 0 bases, and 12 bases lay in between. From germline, CDR1 is SGDLS and CDR2 YYNGEE. This CDR3 is 16 amino acids long. CDR3 DNA: TGTGCCAGCAGCGATGCCGGGACATCGAACACCGGGGAGCTGTTTTTT. Translated, it gives CASSDAGTSNTGELFF.

This clonotype was seen repeatedly, ten times or more. The DNA for the CDR3 is TGTGCCAGCATGGGACCATCCTCCTACTACGAGCAGTACTTC. Translated, it gives CASMGPSSYYEQYF. The V call is TRBV25-1, the J call TRBJ2-7, with D possibly being TRBD1 or TRBD2 (5 bases each). The CDR3 totals 14 residues. Germline CDR1 and CDR2: MGHDK and SYGVNS. The V end was cut by 7 bases, the J end by 3 bases, with 16 bases between.

This clonotype was counted at least ten times. The chain employs TRBV7-3 and TRBJ2-2, with TRBD2 matching 12 bases. Germline V CDR1 and CDR2: SGHTA, FQGTGA. V lost 0 bases and J lost 6; bases outside the gene matches: 8. This CDR3 is 18 amino acids long. CDR3 amino acids: CASSLTARLAGDSGELFF. The CDR3 DNA reads TGTGCCAGCAGCTTAACGGCCCGACTAGCGGGAGATTCCGGGGAGCTGTTTTTT.

This clonotype was seen many times. The chain has TRBV20-1 and TRBJ1-5, with 7 bases that match TRBD1. The germline V gene encodes CDR1 DFQATT and CDR2 SNEGSKA (reference sequence). CDR3 size: 12 residues. The V and J ends lost 5 bases and 11 bases, in that order; junction bases with no gene match: 9. In nucleotides, the CDR3 is TGCAGTGCTTCCGGGACAGAAGGCGCCCAGCATTTT. This sequence encodes CSASGTEGAQHF.

This chain links TRBV6-1 with TRBJ2-7; D not resolved. Germline V lookup: CDR1 MNHNS, CDR2 SASEGT. CDR3 length equals 14 residues. V lost 2 bases, J lost 3 bases, and 11 bases lay in between. CDR3 sequence: CASSESPGRYEQYF. CDR3 nucleotide sequence: TGTGCCAGCAGTGAAAGTCCAGGACGCTACGAGCAGTACTTC.

In its sample, this clonotype was seen many times. V is TRBV5-1 and J is TRBJ2-7, with unresolved D. Germline CDR1 reads SGHRS; CDR2 reads YFSETQ. V was trimmed by 7 bases and J by 6 bases, leaving 11 bases between them. The CDR3 has 11 amino acids. Here the CDR3 reads CASSRESEQYF. As DNA, the CDR3 is TGCGCCAGCTCGCGAGAATCCGAGCAGTACTTC.

There are many counts of this clonotype. This chain links TRBV6-5 with TRBJ1-5, with D unclear. V was shortened by 7 bases and J by 8 bases, with 12 bases between the two germline ends. This CDR3 region has 12 residues. The germline gives CDR1 MNHEY, CDR2 SVGAGI. CDR3 amino acids: CASKNMREPQHF. DNA of the CDR3: TGTGCCAGCAAGAACATGCGGGAGCCCCAGCATTTT.

This clonotype was counted many times. This chain connects TRBV6-1 to TRBJ2-3; 9 positions agree with TRBD1. This CDR3 region has 15 residues. After removal of 6 bases from V and 6 bases from J, the junction contained 10 bases not matched to a gene. Germline values: CDR1 MNHNS, CDR2 SASEGT. The CDR3 reads CASSGRTGESDTQYF. CDR3 sequence (DNA): TGTGCCAGCAGCGGCCGGACAGGGGAATCCGATACGCAGTATTTT.

This clonotype was seen at least ten times. The gene calls are TRBV28 and TRBJ1-1; 8 bases map to TRBD1. V shed 5 bases and J 10 bases; nucleotides not matched to a gene: 9. Germline values: CDR1 MDHEN, CDR2 SYDVKM. The CDR3 consists of 13 residues. CDR3 coding DNA: TGTGCCAGCAGTGGACAGGGTCTGGTCGGAGCTTTCTTT. Translating gives CASSGQGLVGAFF.

The chain joins TRBV12-3 or TRBV12-4 to TRBJ2-7; the D gene is possibly TRBD1 (6 bases). The germline V and J ends were trimmed by 1 base and 7 bases, with 14 bases remaining between them. The CDR3 runs to 14 residues. Here the CDR3 reads CASSLVRTDGEQYF. Here the CDR3 DNA reads TGTGCCAGCAGTTTAGTTCGGACAGATGGAGAGCAGTACTTC.

This clonotype was detected ten times or more. This chain uses TRBV13 with TRBJ2-7; 8 positions match TRBD2. The CDR3 is 17 amino acids. V gave up 5 bases and J gave up 5 bases; unmatched junction bases: 17. Germline V gene lookup returns CDR1 PRHDT and CDR2 FYEKMQ (reference sequence). CDR3 in amino acids: CASSPGEVGGRIDEQYF. The CDR3 DNA is TGTGCCAGCAGCCCCGGGGAAGTGGGCGGGAGGATCGACGAGCAGTACTTC.

This clonotype was detected once. Possible read error: a much larger clone is one base away. The rearrangement uses TRBV5-1 and TRBJ2-2; TRBD2 matches 9 bases. Looked up from germline, CDR1 is SGHRS and CDR2 is YFSETQ. CDR3 length: 15 residues. Trimming at V came to 4 bases and at J to 3 bases, leaving 4 bases not matched to a gene. This CDR3 reads CASSASGTYTGELFF. The CDR3 DNA reads TGCGCCAGCAGCGCTAGCGGGACGTACACCGGGGAGCTGTTTTTT.

There are many counts of this clonotype. V usage is TRBV4-1 and J usage is TRBJ2-2, with 11 bases fitting TRBD1. Germline V gene lookup returns CDR1 MGHRA and CDR2 YSYEKL. The CDR3 consists of 19 residues. Losses at the gene ends were 4 bases for V and 3 bases for J; bases not matched to a gene: 13. This CDR3 reads CASSRTGTGGNRDTGELFF. CDR3 DNA: TGCGCCAGCAGCCGAACCGGGACAGGGGGTAATCGGGACACCGGGGAGCTGTTTTTT.

The sample holds many counts of this clonotype. This CDR3 reads CASSAGLAGGTLAKNIQYF. In nucleotides, the CDR3 is TGTGCCAGCAGCGCGGGACTAGCGGGAGGGACGCTAGCCAAAAACATTCAGTACTTC. This chain joins TRBV7-6 and TRBJ2-4; TRBD2 aligns across 16 bases. The J segment lost 0 bases and the V segment lost 5 bases, leaving 7 bases of the junction unmatched. Germline V gives CDR1 SGHVS, CDR2 FNYEAQ. The CDR3 sequence is 19 residues long.

The chain joins TRBV15 to TRBJ2-7, with 8 positions matching TRBD1. V was clipped by 2 bases and J by 0 bases; unmatched bases: 6. The V gene's germline CDR1 is LNHNV and CDR2 YYDKDF (reference sequence). This CDR3 comprises 16 residues. CDR3 sequence: CATSRRTGGYSYEQYF. CDR3 coding DNA: TGTGCCACCAGCAGACGAACAGGGGGGTACTCCTACGAGCAGTACTTC.

This clonotype was counted a few times. V and J are TRBV5-1 and TRBJ1-2; 8 nucleotides align to TRBD1. Trimming removed 4 bases from V and 4 bases from J; junction bases left unmatched: 6. Per the germline V gene, CDR1 is SGHRS and CDR2 is YFSETQ. CDR3 length: 14 amino acids. The CDR3: CASSPTGVTYGYTF. The CDR3, as DNA: TGCGCCAGCAGCCCGACAGGGGTGACCTATGGCTACACCTTC.

The chain combines TRBV20-1 with TRBJ2-7, with 8 nucleotides matching TRBD2. The CDR3 extends over 16 amino acids. CDR1 and CDR2 (germline): DFQATT, SNEGSKA (reference sequence). V trimming: 0 bases; J trimming: 0 bases; junction bases outside the gene matches: 7. CDR3 DNA: TGCAGTGCTAGAGATGTCCCTAGCGGGCACTCCTACGAGCAGTACTTC. This sequence encodes CSARDVPSGHSYEQYF.